The TCR beta chain under discussion was sequenced for a study of cytomegalovirus exposure and HLA in healthy donors. CDR1 is SNHLY, CDR2 FYNNEI, per germline. This CDR3 is 12 amino acids long. Deletions cut 3 bases from V and 7 bases from J, with 10 bases between. A multiplex PCR was run with 60 Vbeta primers and 13 Jbeta primers. Generated by immunoSEQ multiplex PCR, the TCRdb table keeps only in-frame clones and is missing some. The sample consists of about 76,000 clones, around 70% of them appearing once. The clonotype comes from a woman aged 40 to 50 in good health and CMV-seropositive. Sequencing was done on a sample of PBMCs. The chain combines TRBV2 with TRBJ2-7; D is possibly TRBD1 (5 bases). The DNA of the CDR3 is TGTGCCAGCAGTGAGCAGGGTTTGGAGCAGTACTTC. Protein sequence: CASSEQGLEQYF.